Listed below are T cell receptor beta chains from one sample, sequenced in a study of blood T cell repertoires in COVID-19. The data were produced by immunoSEQ multiplex PCR, yet TCRdb's version contains in-frame clones alone and is incomplete. This table has 200,000 to 250,000 clones, 75% to 90% appearing once. The sequencing sample was made of PBMCs or T cells enriched from blood (not recorded which). These receptors all stem from a woman aged 25-40 years who had been exposed to COVID-19. CDR3s include the opening cysteine and the closing phenylalanine or tryptophan. A D gene is named only where the DNA matches it firmly. Expanded clones are given a class, and other clones once, few, many or no size at all.

TRBV5-1	NA	NA	TRBJ1-1	CASSSNRQTMNTEAFF	TGCGCCAGCAGCTCTAACCGGCAGACAATGAACACTGAAGCTTTCTTT
TRBV10-3	few	TRBD1	TRBJ1-1	CAISEPGQGGSEAFF	TGTGCCATCAGTGAACCGGGACAGGGTGGATCTGAAGCTTTCTTT
TRBV6-1	NA	TRBD1	TRBJ2-2	CASSEFRGLPGELFF	TGTGCCAGCAGTGAATTCAGGGGGTTACCCGGGGAGCTGTTTTTT
TRBV19	NA	TRBD1	TRBJ2-2	CASSTKQGTGELFF	TGTGCCAGTAGTACGAAACAGGGGACCGGGGAGCTGTTTTTT
TRBV2	once	TRBD2	TRBJ2-3	CASRANPGLGTDTQYF	TGTGCCAGCAGAGCAAATCCGGGACTAGGCACAGATACGCAGTATTTT
TRBV11-2	NA	TRBD2	TRBJ2-2	CASSLDRSGSGNTGELFF	TGTGCCAGCAGCTTAGATCGGAGCGGGAGTGGGAACACCGGGGAGCTGTTTTTT
TRBV3-1/TRBV3-2	NA	NA	TRBJ1-5	CASSQGIPDRLNQPQHF	TGTGCCAGCAGCCAAGGAATCCCCGACAGGCTCAATCAGCCCCAGCATTTT
TRBV14	NA	NA	TRBJ2-7	CASSQVIHEQYF	TGTGCCAGCAGCCAAGTTATCCACGAGCAGTACTTC
TRBV19	NA	TRBD1	TRBJ2-6	CASSILTGQGSAGANVLTF	TGTGCCAGTAGTATCTTGACAGGACAGGGGTCAGCTGGGGCCAACGTCCTGACTTTC
TRBV18	NA	NA	TRBJ1-5	CASSPESATFSNQPQHF	TGTGCCAGCTCACCGGAGTCGGCCACTTTTAGCAATCAGCCCCAGCATTTT
TRBV5-1	NA	TRBD1	TRBJ1-6	CASTEQGSYNSPLHF	TGCGCCAGCACCGAACAGGGGTCCTATAATTCACCCCTCCACTTT
TRBV3-1/TRBV3-2	NA	TRBD1	TRBJ2-7	CASSHAGTGITYEQYF	TGTGCCAGCAGCCACGCCGGGACAGGGATCACCTACGAGCAGTACTTC
TRBV28	NA	NA	TRBJ1-2	CASSFGSRGLGYTF	TGTGCCAGCAGTTTCGGGTCCAGGGGCTTAGGCTACACCTTC
TRBV2	NA	NA	TRBJ1-1	CASSEERGNTEAFF	TGTGCCAGCAGTGAGGAGCGGGGGAACACTGAAGCTTTCTTT
TRBV7-7	once	NA	TRBJ2-1	CASSLGRGADEQFF	TGTGCCAGCAGCTTAGGCAGGGGAGCCGATGAGCAGTTCTTC
TRBV1	NA	NA	TRBJ2-5	CTSMGDFNQETQYF	TGCACCAGCATGGGGGACTTTAACCAAGAGACCCAGTACTTC
TRBV4-1	NA	NA	TRBJ2-3	CASSQDIRGWSTDTQYF	TGCGCCAGCAGCCAAGACATTAGGGGGTGGAGCACAGATACGCAGTATTTT
TRBV5-4	once	NA	TRBJ2-5	CASSLSGVFKTQYF	TGTGCCAGCAGCCTTTCAGGGGTGTTCAAGACCCAGTACTTC
TRBV30	NA	NA	TRBJ2-7	CAWTGAPTVLRREQYF	TGTGCCTGGACAGGGGCGCCGACAGTACTACGTCGCGAGCAGTACTTC
TRBV6-4	once	NA	TRBJ1-2	CANMTAANYGYTF	TGTGCCAACATGACAGCAGCTAACTATGGCTACACCTTC
TRBV19	once	TRBD2	TRBJ2-1	CASSIFAAGGSRNEQFF	TGTGCCAGTAGCATATTCGCCGCGGGGGGCTCGAGGAATGAGCAGTTCTTC
TRBV4-2	NA	NA	TRBJ2-3	CASSPGGSTDTQYF	TGTGCCAGCAGCCCTGGCGGGAGCACAGATACGCAGTATTTT
TRBV11-2	NA	TRBD2	TRBJ2-1	CASSPLSGGPYEQFF	TGTGCCAGCAGCCCGTTATCGGGAGGGCCATATGAGCAGTTCTTC
TRBV4-1	NA	NA	TRBJ1-3	CASSQRWGGASNSGNTIYF	TGCGCCAGCAGCCAGAGGTGGGGGGGCGCTTCGAACTCTGGAAACACCATATATTTT
TRBV18	NA	TRBD1	TRBJ2-5	CASSPIQGASREETQYF	TGTGCCAGCTCACCGATACAGGGGGCGTCCAGGGAAGAGACCCAGTACTTC
TRBV7-2	NA	NA	TRBJ1-5	CASSLARELGNQPQHF	TGTGCCAGCAGCTTAGCCAGGGAACTTGGCAATCAGCCCCAGCATTTT
TRBV7-3	NA	TRBD2	TRBJ2-3	CASSSAGTMGTDTQYF	TGTGCCAGCAGCTCGGCCGGGACTATGGGCACAGATACGCAGTATTTT
TRBV11-2	NA	NA	TRBJ1-2	CASSLTANYGYTF	TGTGCCAGCAGCCTGACAGCAAACTATGGCTACACCTTC
TRBV27	NA	TRBD1	TRBJ1-5	CASSPMTGEPQHF	TGTGCCAGCAGCCCCATGACAGGGGAGCCCCAGCATTTT
TRBV10-3	NA	TRBD2	TRBJ2-1	CAILRREGLDEQFF	TGTGCCATTCTGAGGCGGGAGGGCCTTGATGAGCAGTTCTTC
TRBV7-9	NA	NA	TRBJ1-5	CASSLGYSNQPQHF	TGTGCCAGCAGCTTAGGTTATAGCAATCAGCCCCAGCATTTT
TRBV7-3	NA	NA	TRBJ1-1	CASSSVILRMNTEAFF	TGTGCCAGCAGCTCGGTAATACTCCGTATGAACACTGAAGCTTTCTTT
TRBV19	NA	NA	TRBJ2-5	CASSIAPAAETQYF	TGTGCCAGTAGTATAGCCCCCGCGGCGGAGACCCAGTACTTC
TRBV5-6	NA	NA	TRBJ2-6	CASSSHQFLSGANVLTF	TGTGCCAGCAGCTCCCACCAGTTTCTCTCTGGGGCCAACGTCCTGACTTTC
TRBV6-5	few	TRBD1	TRBJ1-2	CASSYETGTKIYGYTF	TGTGCCAGCAGTTACGAGACAGGGACCAAGATCTATGGCTACACCTTC
TRBV2	once	NA	TRBJ1-2	CASSESTTVVYGYTF	TGTGCCAGCAGTGAATCAACGACAGTGGTCTATGGCTACACCTTC
TRBV6-2/TRBV6-3	NA	NA	TRBJ2-3	CASSPRAYTDTQYF	TGTGCCAGCAGTCCGCGGGCATACACAGATACGCAGTATTTT
TRBV29-1	NA	TRBD2	TRBJ2-7	CSVADRSLTGTTHSYEQYF	TGCAGCGTTGCAGACCGGTCCCTTACTGGGACTACTCACTCCTACGAGCAGTACTTC
TRBV15	NA	NA	TRBJ2-1	CATSREVLRNEQFF	TGTGCCACCAGCAGAGAGGTGCTGCGGAATGAGCAGTTCTTC
TRBV28	NA	TRBD1	TRBJ1-3	CASSVPGQGGNTIYF	TGTGCCAGCAGTGTTCCCGGACAGGGGGGAAACACCATATATTTT
TRBV29-1	few	NA	TRBJ1-2	CSVGPRGSYTF	TGCAGCGTTGGACCTAGAGGTAGCTACACCTTC
TRBV2	NA	TRBD2	TRBJ2-6	CASSEDGTSGGANVLTF	TGTGCCAGCAGTGAAGACGGGACTAGCGGTGGGGCCAACGTCCTGACTTTC
TRBV28	NA	TRBD1	TRBJ1-2	CASTTGGRPNYGYTF	TGTGCCAGCACTACAGGGGGGCGGCCAAACTATGGCTACACCTTC
TRBV30	NA	TRBD2	TRBJ2-1	CAWSPGLAGEQFF	TGTGCCTGGAGCCCGGGACTAGCGGGAGAGCAGTTCTTC
TRBV4-1	NA	TRBD1	TRBJ2-3	CASSLHGDREPYF	TGCGCCAGCAGCCTTCACGGCGACAGGGAGCCGTATTTT
TRBV6-5	once	TRBD2	TRBJ2-7	CASSTSGVAYEQYF	TGTGCCAGCAGTACTAGCGGTGTGGCCTACGAGCAGTACTTC